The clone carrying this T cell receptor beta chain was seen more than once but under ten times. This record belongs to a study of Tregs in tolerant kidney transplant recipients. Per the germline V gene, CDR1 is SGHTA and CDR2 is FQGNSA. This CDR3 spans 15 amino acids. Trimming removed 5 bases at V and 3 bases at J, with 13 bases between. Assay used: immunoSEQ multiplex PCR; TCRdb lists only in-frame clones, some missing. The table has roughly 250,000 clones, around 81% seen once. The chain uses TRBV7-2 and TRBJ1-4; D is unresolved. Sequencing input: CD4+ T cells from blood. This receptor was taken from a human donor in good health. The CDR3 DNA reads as TGTGCCAGCAGCACAACCGGGCTCCCTAATGAAAAACTGTTTTTT. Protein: CASSTTGLPNEKLFF.